The 15 T cell receptor beta chains below all came from one sample that was sequenced in a study of response to subunit inactivated influenza vaccine. TCRdb re-called the RT-PCR reads with MiXCR, one entry per CDR3 protein. The profile shows approximately 700,000 distinct CDR3 sequences, approximately 15% of them singletons. Sample: PBMCs from blood, taken about 14 days before vaccination. These receptor sequences come from a middle-aged man who received an inactivated influenza vaccine.

This clonotype was found a few times. J is TRBJ2-7 and V is TRBV4-3, with D tentatively TRBD1 or TRBD2 (6 bases each). Trimming took 0 bases from V and 1 from J, leaving 13 bases between them. Germline CDR1 LGHNA, CDR2 YSLEER. The CDR3 spans 16 residues. CDR3 region: CASSQDPGAESYEQYF. CDR3 coding DNA: TGCGCCAGCAGCCAAGATCCGGGGGCCGAATCCTACGAGCAGTACTTC.

In this sample, this clonotype turned up a few times. V is TRBV9 and J is TRBJ2-7; D not resolved. The CDR3 length is 15 residues. Germline CDR1 and CDR2: SGDLS and YYNGEE. Trimming left V 3 bases short and J 3 bases short, with 16 bases between. The CDR3 DNA is TGTGCCAGCAGCGAGGGCTTCGGAGCGTTCTACGAGCAGTACTTC. This gives the protein CASSEGFGAFYEQYF.

Only a few counts were recorded for this clonotype. The rearrangement links TRBV18 to TRBJ2-1; D is unresolved. CDR1 and CDR2 from the germline V gene are KGHSH and LQKENI. The CDR3 extends over 13 amino acids. V was cut by 3 bases and J by 5 bases, with 8 bases left in between. The DNA of the CDR3 is TGTGCCAGCTCACCGTCTTCGAACAATGAGCAGTTCTTC. Its protein is CASSPSSNNEQFF. Full variable domain (outside the CDR3, taken from reference TRBV18 and TRBJ2-1): NAGVMQNPRHLVRRRGQEARLRCSPMKGHSHVYWYRQLPEEGLKFMVYLQKENIIDESGMPKERFSAEFPKEGPSILRIQQVVRGDSAAYFCASSPSSNNEQFFGPGTRLTVL.

This clonotype was seen at least ten times. This chain connects TRBV29-1 to TRBJ2-1, with 10 bases fitting TRBD2. The J segment lost 5 bases and the V segment lost 4 bases, leaving 8 bases of the junction unmatched. CDR3 length: 15 residues. Germline lookup yields CDR1 SQVTM and CDR2 ANQGSEA. In nucleotides, the CDR3 is TGCAGCGTTGTAGGGGGACTAGCGACTGACAATGAGCAGTTCTTC. Amino acid sequence: CSVVGGLATDNEQFF.

This clonotype was observed a few times. The chain links TRBV12-5 to TRBJ2-5, with D tentatively TRBD1 (5 bases). CDR1 and CDR2 from the germline V gene are LGHNT and FRNRAP. Trimming left V 6 bases short and J 1 base short, with 9 bases between. The CDR3 consists of 13 residues. DNA of the CDR3: TGTGCTAGTGGATCGGACATCCAAGAGACCCAGTACTTC. Amino acids: CASGSDIQETQYF. The full variable domain, its missing parts supplied by reference TRBV12-5 and TRBJ2-5, is DARVTQTPRHKVTEMGQEVTMRCQPILGHNTVFWYRQTMMQGLELLAYFRNRAPLDDSGMPKDRFSAEMPDATLATLKIQPSEPRDSAVYFCASGSDIQETQYFGPGTRLLVL.

The sample holds many counts of this clonotype. CDR3: CASSLVGTATYNEQFF. In DNA, the CDR3 is TGTGCCAGCAGCTTAGTGGGGACAGCGACTTACAATGAGCAGTTCTTC. The J gene is TRBJ2-1, the V gene TRBV11-3; 7 bases agree with TRBD1. V was pared by 1 base and J by 4 bases, with 7 bases of the junction left unmatched. CDR1 and CDR2 (germline): SGHNT, YENEEA. This CDR3 has 16 residues.

This clonotype was seen a few times. This chain connects TRBV15 to TRBJ1-2, with 7 bases aligning to TRBD1. V dropped 5 bases and J dropped 3; count of bases not matched to a gene: 6. CDR1 and CDR2 (germline): LNHNV, YYDKDF (reference sequence). The CDR3 has 14 residues. CDR3 residues: CATSGNRGDYGYTF. The CDR3 DNA reads as TGTGCCACCAGCGGAAACAGGGGAGACTATGGCTACACCTTC.

The rearrangement uses TRBV6-2 or TRBV6-3 and TRBJ2-3; a possible D gene is TRBD2 (5 bases). The germline V gene has CDR1 MNHEY and CDR2 SVGEGT. The V end lost 4 bases, the J end lost 9 bases, and 20 bases lay between the germline ends. CDR3 length equals 15 residues. The CDR3 loop reads CASSSGSLSVMTQYF. The CDR3 nucleotides are TGTGCCAGCAGTTCGGGAAGCCTAAGTGTGATGACGCAGTATTTT.

The table lists this clonotype with a few counts. This rearrangement joins TRBV5-1 to TRBJ2-7; 7 bases are shared with TRBD2. Germline V CDR1 and CDR2: SGHRS, YFSETQ. J was trimmed by 6 bases and V by 4 bases; bases with no gene match: 13. The CDR3 length is 15 residues. CDR3 sequence (DNA): TGCGCCAGCAGCCCCCCCTCGGTGGCGGGAGCCGAGCAGTACTTC. This gives the protein CASSPPSVAGAEQYF.

In its sample, this clonotype was seen a few times. The chain uses TRBV7-8 and TRBJ2-3; D is ambiguous. V dropped 1 base and J dropped 9 bases, with 14 bases sitting between them. The length of the CDR3 is 14 residues. Per germline, CDR1 SGHVS and CDR2 FQNEAQ. The CDR3 region has the DNA TGTGCCAGCAGCTTAGGGGCTAAGGTCGGCACGCAGTATTTT. This translates into CASSLGAKVGTQYF.

This clonotype was seen only a few times. The gene calls are TRBV7-9 and TRBJ2-1, with 9 bases identical to TRBD2. The CDR3 totals 16 residues. Germline V gene lookup returns CDR1 SEHNR and CDR2 FQNEAQ (reference sequence). The ends lost 1 base at V and 9 bases at J; junction bases unmatched: 10. The CDR3 bases are TGTGCCAGCAGCTTAGGGCTGACTAGCGGAGGGAGTGAGCAGTTCTTC. Translated, it gives CASSLGLTSGGSEQFF.

CDR3 in amino acids: CASSERTDYNSPLHF. The CDR3 coding sequence is TGCGCCAGCAGCGAGCGGACGGATTATAATTCACCCCTCCACTTT. J is TRBJ1-6 and V is TRBV5-1; D unresolved. In germline, CDR1 is SGHRS, CDR2 YFSETQ. The CDR3 is 15 residues long. V dropped 4 bases and J dropped 4 bases, with 12 bases sitting between them.

There are a few counts of this clonotype. The J gene is TRBJ1-2, the V gene TRBV6-5, with D possibly matching TRBD1 (6 bases). The CDR3 has 15 amino acids. V lost 2 bases, J lost 2 bases, and 12 bases lay in between. Germline CDR1 is MNHEY and CDR2 is SVGAGI. The CDR3: CASSYTGLWNYGYTF. The CDR3 region has the DNA TGTGCCAGCAGTTACACAGGGCTGTGGAACTATGGCTACACCTTC.

A few counts support this clonotype. This chain uses TRBV9 with TRBJ2-1; TRBD2 matches at 9 bases. V was pared by 0 bases and J by 10 bases, with 8 bases of the junction left unmatched. The germline V gene encodes CDR1 SGDLS and CDR2 YYNGEE. This CDR3 is built from 15 residues. The CDR3 nucleotides are TGTGCCAGCAGCGTAGGGGCTAGCGGGGCGAGGGAGCAGTTCTTC. This translates into CASSVGASGAREQFF. Filled out from reference TRBV9 and TRBJ2-1, the complete variable domain reads DSGVTQTPKHLITATGQRVTLRCSPRSGDLSVYWYQQSLDQGLQFLIQYYNGEERAKGNILERFSAQQFPDLHSELNLSSLELGDSALYFCASSVGASGAREQFFGPGTRLTVL.

CDR3 coding DNA: TGTGCCAGTAGTATTTTGGGCAGGGTTGTCGAGCAGTACTTC. It yields the protein CASSILGRVVEQYF. The J gene is TRBJ2-7, the V gene TRBV19; weak D call: TRBD1 (5 bases). The germline CDR1 and CDR2 sequences are LNHDA and SQIVND (reference sequence). Deletions cut 3 bases from V and 6 bases from J, with 15 bases between. This CDR3 comprises 14 residues.